This T cell receptor (beta chain) was obtained from a study of CXCR3-negative and CXCR3-positive naive CD8 T cells. Overall study: Sequencing yielded around 150 million TRB reads, roughly 1.5 +/- 0.3 million per library. Notes on the study in general: Against CXCR3-negative naive cells, CXCR3-positive naive cells showed more hydrophobic TRB CDR3s. Cryopreservation partially lowered CXCR3 expression, so most assays used fresh PBMCs.

About this clonotype: Its target is not known.

Germline V gives CDR1 LNHDA, CDR2 SQIVND (reference sequence). The CDR3 spans 13 residues. The authors prepared UMI-labeled TRB cDNA libraries by 5' RACE. Using the 5' RACE reads, TCRdb records one entry per CDR3 protein without DNA. In total, the table holds around 84,000 distinct CDR3 sequences. Approximately 320,000 cells per CD8+ T cell subset were flow-sorted in triplicate. A CD45RO-CCR7+CD27+CD95- phenotype identified naive CD8+ T cells. The material sequenced was naive CXCR3+ CD8+ T cells from blood. Subset defined: CD45RO-CCR7+CD27+CD95- naive CD8+ T cells expressing CXCR3 (TNR3+). The TCR originated in a human donor in good health. Some clones in this sample may be carry-over from other donors' samples. The chain employs TRBV19 and TRBJ2-1. The CDR3 reads CASAIVGYNEQFF.